Shown below are 19 T cell receptor beta chains from a single sample sequenced in a study of tumor-infiltrating lymphocytes in primary liver carcinoma. Unsorted whole blood yielded the blood RNA, and germline DNA was also extracted. The template, 500 ng total RNA, yielded TCR beta cDNA made with a constant-region primer. The TCR beta library was amplified through three nested multiplex PCR rounds in a modified ARM-PCR procedure. In the first two PCR rounds, TRBV1-TRBV30 forward primers were paired with a C-beta reverse primer, and each round lasted approximately 9 cycles. MiXCR was run by TCRdb on the multiplex PCR reads, yielding one entry per CDR3 protein. The repertoire includes around 330,000 distinct CDR3 sequences, about 62% of them detected once, and about 9.4% sits in the top ten. Sample: peripheral blood. Receptors were obtained from a man between 40 and 49 years old with primary liver carcinoma and hepatitis B virus infection.

With respect to this clonotype: At one end, the junction sequence differs from germline, possibly due to a read error. The V gene is TRBV14, the J gene TRBJ2-3; TRBD2 matches at 10 bases. CDR1 and CDR2 from the germline V gene are SGHDN and FVKESK. The CDR3 is 16 amino acids. The CDR3 is CASSHRSGRELDTQYF. The CDR3 DNA reads as TGTGCCAGCAGCCACCGCAGCGGGAGGGAGTTAGATACACAGTATTTT.

Note on this clonotype: Sequence at one end of the junction differs from germline and may be a read error. J is TRBJ1-5 and V is TRBV4-3; possible D gene TRBD1, 6 bases. Germline V CDR1 and CDR2: LGHNA, YSLEER. The length of the CDR3 is 15 residues. Written as DNA, the CDR3 is TGCACCAGCAGCCAAGGGTGGGCGACAGGCCAGCCCCAGCATTTT. Translated, it gives CTSSQGWATGQPQHF.

As regards this clonotype: This may come from a read error, since a much larger clone is one base off. The chain couples TRBV6-2 or TRBV6-3 to TRBJ2-5, with 7 positions matching TRBD1. The CDR3 covers 14 residues. V dropped 9 bases and J dropped 4; count of bases not matched to a gene: 11. In germline, CDR1 is MNHEY, CDR2 SVGEGT. CDR3 bases: TGTGCCAGGACCAACAGGGGAGTGGGAGAGACCCAGTACTTC. It codes for CARTNRGVGETQYF.

The CDR3 bases are TGTGCCAGCAGCTGGGACAGGGGGTCCTACAATGAGCAGTTCTTC. Its protein is CASSWDRGSYNEQFF. The gene calls are TRBV14 and TRBJ2-1; 11 bases are a match to TRBD1. With 5 bases clipped from V and 1 base from J, the junction kept 1 base outside the gene matches. There are 15 residues in the CDR3. Germline CDR1 is SGHDN and CDR2 is FVKESK.

This clonotype was found many times. The chain has TRBV6-5 and TRBJ2-1, with a weak D call TRBD1 (6 bases). Trimming took 0 bases from V and 9 from J, leaving 15 bases between them. The germline V gene encodes CDR1 MNHEY and CDR2 SVGAGI. The CDR3 is 15 amino acids. CDR3 coding DNA: TGTGCCAGCAGTTACTCAACAGGGTCAAGTATTGAGCAGTTCTTC. It translates to CASSYSTGSSIEQFF.

This clonotype was counted at least ten times. This chain uses TRBV6-6 with TRBJ2-2; no reliable D call. Trimming pared 8 bases from V and 5 bases from J, leaving 12 bases between. Germline lookup yields CDR1 MNHNY and CDR2 SVGAGI (reference sequence). The CDR3 runs to 13 residues. DNA of the CDR3: TGTGCCAGCGCCCAATTCATGACCGGGGAGCTGTTTTTT. Its protein product is CASAQFMTGELFF.

Comments on this clonotype: A much larger clone differs from this one at a single base, so this may be a read error. The rearrangement links TRBV29-1 to TRBJ1-1; 7 nucleotides match TRBD1. The CDR3 loop spans 15 amino acids. Germline V gene lookup returns CDR1 SQVTM and CDR2 ANQGSEA. CDR3 DNA: TGCATCTTCCAGGGGGGGTTATTGTTGGACACTGAAGCTTTCTTT. This sequence encodes CIFQGGLLLDTEAFF.

As concerns this clonotype: One junction end does not reproduce the germline sequence, and a read error may be involved. The chain carries TRBV11-3 and TRBJ2-3; no reliable D call. The J call may be faulty, since TRBJ1-5 better matches the DNA end. This CDR3 contains 15 residues. Germline values: CDR1 SGHNT, CDR2 YENEEA. For the CDR3, the DNA is TGTGCCAGCAGTTTAGATCGACATACTACAGATACGCAGCATTTT. Translating gives CASSLDRHTTDTQHF.

Concerning this clonotype itself: Relative to the germline gene, one junction end is altered; a read error may explain this. This chain joins TRBV29-1 and TRBJ1-1; D perhaps matches TRBD1 (6 bases). Germline V gene sequence: CDR1 SQVTM, CDR2 ANQGSEA. The CDR3 extends over 13 amino acids. The CDR3 is CSVERGGNIEAFF. The CDR3 DNA follows: TGCAGCGTTGAGCGAGGGGGGAACATTGAAGCTTTCTTT.

This clonotype was found a few times. The chain employs TRBV28 and TRBJ2-2; possible D gene TRBD2, 6 bases. V lost 6 bases and J 9 bases, leaving 14 bases between the germline ends. Per germline, CDR1 MDHEN and CDR2 SYDVKM. The CDR3 runs to 13 residues. The chain's CDR3 is CASSLGRGRELFF. The CDR3 DNA is TGTGCCAGCAGCTTGGGTCGGGGGAGGGAGCTGTTTTTT.

Concerning this clonotype: At one boundary the junction diverges from the germline segment, which might be a read error. The rearrangement uses TRBV4-1 and TRBJ1-5; the D is unclear. The CDR3 has 15 residues. From germline, CDR1 is MGHRA and CDR2 YSYEKL. The CDR3 region has the DNA TGCGCCAGCAGTCCCATAGATGGGAGCAATCAGCCCCGGCATTTT. Its translation: CASSPIDGSNQPRHF.

On this clonotype: Its ends do not fully match the called genes, so a read error is possible. The CDR3 spells CASSRQFTVELFF. Here the CDR3 DNA reads TGTGCCAGCAGTAGACAATTCACCGTGGAGCTGTTTTTT. The V and J genes are TRBV6-1 and TRBJ2-2; the D is unclear. Per germline, CDR1 MNHNS and CDR2 SASEGT. This CDR3 is 13 amino acids long.

There are many counts of this clonotype. The chain combines TRBV5-6 with TRBJ2-1; TRBD2 might be the D (6 bases). Looked up from germline, CDR1 is SGHDT and CDR2 is YYEEEE. This CDR3 is built from 14 residues. This CDR3 reads CASGRGQGGNEQFF. In nucleotides, the CDR3 is TGTGCATCCGGAAGGGGCCAAGGAGGGAATGAGCAGTTCTTC. The full variable domain, rest sourced from reference TRBV5-6 and TRBJ2-1, is DAGVTQSPTHLIKTRGQQVTLRCSPKSGHDTVSWYQQALGQGPQFIFQYYEEEERQRGNFPDRFSGHQFPNYSSELNVNALLLGDSALYLCASGRGQGGNEQFFGPGTRLTVL.

This clonotype was seen repeatedly, ten times or more. V and J are TRBV6-1 and TRBJ2-5; 7 bases match TRBD2. The CDR3 runs to 14 residues. Germline loops: CDR1 MNHNS, CDR2 SASEGT. The J segment lost 2 bases and the V segment lost 5 bases, leaving 5 bases of the junction unmatched. In nucleotides, the CDR3 is TGTGCCAGCAGTATAGGACTAGTTCAAGAGACCCAGTACTTC. It specifies CASSIGLVQETQYF.

Comments on this clonotype: This may be a read error: a much more frequent sequence differs by one nucleotide. The V gene is TRBV6-5, the J gene TRBJ2-2; 15 nucleotides align to TRBD2. The CDR3 loop spans 18 amino acids. Germline V gives CDR1 MNHEY, CDR2 SVGAGI. This CDR3 is CASALGTSGRTNTGEPFF. In nucleotides, the CDR3 is TGTGCCAGCGCCCTAGGGACTAGCGGGAGGACGAACACCGGGGAGCCGTTTTTT.

The sample holds a few counts of this clonotype. The CDR3 DNA is TGTGCCAGCAGCTTGGAAACAGGACGGACTAACTATGGCTACACCTTC. Amino acid sequence: CASSLETGRTNYGYTF. This chain connects TRBV5-4 to TRBJ1-2; D perhaps matches TRBD1 (5 bases). The germline CDR1 and CDR2 sequences are SGHNT and YYREEE (reference sequence). V lost 0 bases, J lost 0 bases, and 12 bases lay in between. The CDR3 runs 16 residues.

The rearrangement joins TRBV7-9 to TRBJ1-5, with no clear D. CDR1 and CDR2 (germline): SEHNR, FQNEAQ (reference sequence). Trimming took off 4 bases at V and 9 bases at J, with 13 bases between the two ends. The CDR3 consists of 13 residues. CDR3 bases: TGTGCCAGCAGCTATGACATAAGTTGGCCCCAGCATTTT. It translates to CASSYDISWPQHF.

Note on this clonotype: Sequence at one end of the junction differs from germline and may be a read error. This chain connects TRBV6-1 to TRBJ2-7; D remains ambiguous. Germline V gene lookup returns CDR1 MNHNS and CDR2 SASEGT. The CDR3 length is 12 residues. The CDR3: CTSNINGIEQYF. For the CDR3, the DNA is TGTACCAGCAATATAAATGGCATAGAGCAGTACTTC.

The chain carries TRBV29-1 and TRBJ2-7; 7 bases agree with TRBD1. Germline V gives CDR1 SQVTM, CDR2 ANQGSEA. The CDR3 length is 14 residues. This CDR3 reads CIASSDRANREQYF. The CDR3 DNA is TGCATCGCATCCAGTGACAGGGCAAATCGCGAGCAGTACTTC.